Included here is one TCR beta chain sequence, with context. This entry is derived from a study of blood T cell repertoires in COVID-19. Study-level information: Donors in the United States, Italy and Spain gave samples during acute or convalescent COVID-19.

Data came from immunoSEQ multiplex PCR; TCRdb stores just in-frame clones and leaves some out. Of around 340,000 clones listed, around 83% are singletons. This CDR3 is 15 amino acids long. V was clipped by 2 bases and J by 1 base, with 12 bases between them. CDR1 is SGHDT and CDR2 is YYEEEE in the germline V gene. Sequences were obtained from peripheral blood. The chain is built from TRBV5-6 and TRBJ1-1; D is ambiguous. The TCR comes from a man in his thirties or forties with active or convalescent COVID-19. The CDR3 bases are TGTGCCAGCAGCTTCCAGAGCGCGGGGAACACTGAAGCTTTCTTT. Protein: CASSFQSAGNTEAFF.